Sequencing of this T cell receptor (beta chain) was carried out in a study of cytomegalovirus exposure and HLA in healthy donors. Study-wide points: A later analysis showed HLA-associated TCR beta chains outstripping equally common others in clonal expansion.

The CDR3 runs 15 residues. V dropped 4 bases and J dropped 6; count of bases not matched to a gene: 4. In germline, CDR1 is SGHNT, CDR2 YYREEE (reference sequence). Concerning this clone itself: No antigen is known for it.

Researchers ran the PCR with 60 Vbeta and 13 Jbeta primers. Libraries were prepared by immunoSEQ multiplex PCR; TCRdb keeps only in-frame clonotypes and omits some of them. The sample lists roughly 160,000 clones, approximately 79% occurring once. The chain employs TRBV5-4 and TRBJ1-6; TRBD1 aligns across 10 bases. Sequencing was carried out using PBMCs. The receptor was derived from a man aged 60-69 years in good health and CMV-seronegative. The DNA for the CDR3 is TGTGCCAGCAGCGCTCGACAGGGGGCTAATTCACCCCTCCACTTT. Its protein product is CASSARQGANSPLHF.